Listed below are T cell receptor beta chains from one sample, sequenced in a study of Ad26.COV2.S vaccination and SARS-CoV-2 variants. Data came from immunoSEQ multiplex PCR; TCRdb stores just in-frame clones and leaves some out. The top ten hold approximately 11% of the sample, which has 200,000 to 300,000 clones, roughly 90% seen once. Here the sequenced sample was peripheral blood, taken in a trial of Ad26.COV2.S vaccine versus placebo. Receptors originate from a person between 18 and 60 years old who received the Ad26.COV2.S COVID-19 vaccine or a placebo. The CDR3 runs from the conserved cysteine through the conserved F or W. D genes are given only for firm matches. Size values are once, few and many counts, or a class for expanded clones, and some rows have none.

j_call d_call clone_size v_call cdr3_nt cdr3_aa
TRBJ1-6 . . TRBV4-1 TGCGCCAGCAGCAGGGGGGTGTTTAATTCACCCCTCCACTTT CASSRGVFNSPLHF
TRBJ1-2 . . TRBV24-1 TGTGCCACCAGTGGGCCTGAAGGTGGGGCTAACTATGGCTACACCTTC CATSGPEGGANYGYTF
TRBJ1-2 . few TRBV6-5 TGTGCCAGCAGTTACTCGCGACAGAACTATGGCTACACCTTC CASSYSRQNYGYTF
TRBJ2-1 TRBD2 . TRBV15 TGTGCCACCAGCAGAGATCGGGGGGACCGAAGACAGGAGCAGTTCTTC CATSRDRGDRRQEQFF
TRBJ2-1 TRBD2 . TRBV24-1 TGTGCCACCAGTGATTGGGGACTAGCGGGGGGCCGCAACCCGCATGAGCAGTTCTTC CATSDWGLAGGRNPHEQFF
TRBJ1-4 TRBD1 few TRBV4-1 TGCGCCAGCAGCCTTATACAGGGGAATGAAAAACTGTTTTTT CASSLIQGNEKLFF
TRBJ1-2 . . TRBV15 TGTGCCACCAGCAGTAGGGGTAACTATGGCTACACCTTC CATSSRGNYGYTF
TRBJ2-7 . . TRBV5-4 TGTGCCAGCAGTCCAGCTAGCTCCTACGAGCAGTACTTC CASSPASSYEQYF
TRBJ1-2 TRBD1 . TRBV4-2 TGTGCCAGCAGCCAAGACACGACAGGGTTTCGCTATGGCTACACCTTC CASSQDTTGFRYGYTF
TRBJ1-2 . . TRBV5-6 TGTGCCAGCAGCTCGGGGTTATGGTTGGGGGTGGACGGCTACACCTTC CASSSGLWLGVDGYTF
TRBJ2-2 . . TRBV10-3 TGTGCCATCAGTGAAGCTCCCACCGGGGAGCTGTTTTTT CAISEAPTGELFF
TRBJ2-5 TRBD1 . TRBV5-4 TGTGCCAGCAGCGGGACAGGGGCAGAGACCCAGTACTTC CASSGTGAETQYF
TRBJ2-5 TRBD2 . TRBV4-1 TGCGCCAGCAGCCATGATCGGGGGGACGGCCTACAAGAGACCCAGTACTTC CASSHDRGDGLQETQYF
TRBJ1-4 TRBD1 . TRBV18 TGTGCCAGCTCACCAATCATGGGACAGCCGAATGAAAAACTGTTTTTT CASSPIMGQPNEKLFF
TRBJ1-4 . . TRBV6-5 TGTGCCAGCACCGGTAGCAGGAATGAAAAACTGTTTTTT CASTGSRNEKLFF
TRBJ2-3 TRBD2 . TRBV2 TGTGCCAGCAGAGAGACTAGCGGGAGGGAAGGTACGCAGTATTTT CASRETSGREGTQYF
TRBJ2-2 . . TRBV6-2/TRBV6-3 TGTGCCAGCAGTTACTCGGGGCAGGCGAACACCGGGGAGCTGTTTTTT CASSYSGQANTGELFF
TRBJ2-2 TRBD2 . TRBV7-9 TGTGCCAGCAGCTTAGCCGGACTAGCGGGAGGGGCGAACACCGGGGAGCTGTTTTTT CASSLAGLAGGANTGELFF
TRBJ2-3 TRBD1 . TRBV13 TGTGCCAGCATTCGGACAGGGGGCAAGGCAGATACGCAGTATTTT CASIRTGGKADTQYF
TRBJ2-1 TRBD2 . TRBV6-2/TRBV6-3 TGTGCCAGCAGTTACGGGGGGGATGAGCAGTTCTTC CASSYGGDEQFF
TRBJ2-6 . . TRBV6-6 TGTGCCAGCAGTCCGGGGGGCAATCCTTCTGGGGCCAACGTCCTGACTTTC CASSPGGNPSGANVLTF
TRBJ2-7 TRBD2 . TRBV11-2 TGTGCCAGCAGCCAAACTAGCGGGTCCTACGAGCAGTACTTC CASSQTSGSYEQYF
TRBJ2-5 TRBD1 . TRBV7-2 TGTGCCAGCAGCTTGGTCAGGGGGCTGGGAGAGACCCAGTACTTC CASSLVRGLGETQYF
TRBJ1-2 . . TRBV28 TGTGCCAGCAGTTTATCAGGATTCGGCTACACCTTC CASSLSGFGYTF
TRBJ2-3 TRBD2 few TRBV9 TGTGCCAGCAGCGTAAGGCGGGAGGGAACAGATACGCAGTATTTT CASSVRREGTDTQYF
TRBJ2-3 TRBD2 . TRBV7-2 TGTGCCAGCAGCTGGGTCCTCGCGGGGGGGAAAGATACGCAGTATTTT CASSWVLAGGKDTQYF
TRBJ2-1 TRBD2 many TRBV25-1 TGTGCCAGCAGTGTCCAGGGCCCGAGCGGGAATCTAGGAAATGAGCAGTTCTTC CASSVQGPSGNLGNEQFF
TRBJ2-7 . . TRBV6-6 TGTGCCAGCAGTTGGACCCCTACCTACGAGCAGTACTTC CASSWTPTYEQYF
TRBJ1-2 . . TRBV11-2 TGTGCCAGCAGCCCGACAGTACTCGGTGGCTACACCTTC CASSPTVLGGYTF
TRBJ1-5 . . TRBV28 TGTGCCAGCCTCGGGCAAGGGAATCAGCCCCAGCATTTT CASLGQGNQPQHF
TRBJ1-2 TRBD1 . TRBV7-9 TGTGCCAGCAGCCTCATTACAGGGGGCTATGGCTACACCTTC CASSLITGGYGYTF
TRBJ1-6 TRBD1 . TRBV5-4 TGTGCCAGCAGCCCGTCCACAGGGGGCTATAATTCACCCCTCCACTTT CASSPSTGGYNSPLHF
TRBJ1-2 . . TRBV27 TGTGCCAGCAGTCCCGAGAGGGGGGCGCCCTATGGCTACACCTTC CASSPERGAPYGYTF
TRBJ1-1 . . TRBV7-9 TGTGCCAGCAGCTCAAGACCCCCGAGTGGCACTGAAGCTTTCTTT CASSSRPPSGTEAFF
TRBJ1-4 . . TRBV14 TGTGCCAGCAGCCTGGAGAACGGAAAACTGTTTTTT CASSLENGKLFF
TRBJ2-3 . . TRBV9 TGTGCCAGCAGCGTAGGGGTTGTGGAACAGGCAGATACGCAGTATTTT CASSVGVVEQADTQYF
TRBJ2-5 . . TRBV7-6 TGTGCCAGCAGCCGCGCAACTGGGGAGACCCAGTACTTC CASSRATGETQYF